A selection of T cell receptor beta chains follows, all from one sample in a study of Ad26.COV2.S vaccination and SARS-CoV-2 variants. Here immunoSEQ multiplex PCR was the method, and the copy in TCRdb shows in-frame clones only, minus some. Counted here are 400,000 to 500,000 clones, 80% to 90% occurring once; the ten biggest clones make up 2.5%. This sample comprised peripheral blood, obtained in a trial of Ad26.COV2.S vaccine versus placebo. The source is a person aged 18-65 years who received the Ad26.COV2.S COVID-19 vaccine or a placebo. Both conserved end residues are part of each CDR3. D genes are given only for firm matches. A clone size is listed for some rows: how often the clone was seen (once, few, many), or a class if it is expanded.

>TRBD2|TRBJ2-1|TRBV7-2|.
TGTGCCAGCAGCCTAATCCCGGGACTAGCGGGAGTCGATGAGCAGTTCTTC
CASSLIPGLAGVDEQFF
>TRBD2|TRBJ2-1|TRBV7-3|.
TGTGCCAGCAGCTTTAGCGGGTCCCTCTCCTACAATGAGCAGTTCTTC
CASSFSGSLSYNEQFF
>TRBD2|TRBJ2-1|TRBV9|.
TGTGCCAGCAGCGTAGCGGGACTAGCGTATGAGCAGTTCTTC
CASSVAGLAYEQFF
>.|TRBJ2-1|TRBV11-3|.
TGTGCCAGCAGCATCACAGGGAGGACCTACAATGAGCAGTTCTTC
CASSITGRTYNEQFF
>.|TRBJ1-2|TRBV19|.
TGTGCCAGTAGTATGCGGTCACCAGTTGGCTACACCTTC
CASSMRSPVGYTF
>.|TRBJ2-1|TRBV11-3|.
TGTGCCAGCAGCTTAGCCCAGCCCTGGTGGACAGATACCTACAATGAGCAGTTCTTC
CASSLAQPWWTDTYNEQFF
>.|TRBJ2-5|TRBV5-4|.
TGTGCCAGCAGCCGGGACTTACAAGAGACCCAGTACTTC
CASSRDLQETQYF
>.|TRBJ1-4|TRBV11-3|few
TGTGCCAGCAGCTCCCGGGCATCGACGGACTATGAAAAACTGTTTTTT
CASSSRASTDYEKLFF
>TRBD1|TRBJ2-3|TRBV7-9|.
TGTGCCAGCAGCCCCAAAGGTTACAGGGGAGATACGCAGTATTTT
CASSPKGYRGDTQYF
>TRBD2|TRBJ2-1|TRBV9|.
TGTGCCAGCGAGCGGGGGGACTACAATGAGCAGTTCTTC
CASERGDYNEQFF
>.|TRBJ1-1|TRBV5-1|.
TGCGCCAGCAGCTTGAAATCTTCCACTGAAGCTTTCTTT
CASSLKSSTEAFF
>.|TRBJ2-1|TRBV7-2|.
TGTGCCAGCAGCTTAGTCTCAGTGTCCTACAATGAGCAGTTCTTC
CASSLVSVSYNEQFF
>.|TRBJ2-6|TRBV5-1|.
TGCGCCAGCAGCTTAATACCGGGGGTCCACTCTGGGGCCAACGTCCTGACTTTC
CASSLIPGVHSGANVLTF
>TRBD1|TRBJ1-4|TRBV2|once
TGTGCCAGCAGTGAAGGACAGGGTAATGAAAAACTGTTTTTT
CASSEGQGNEKLFF
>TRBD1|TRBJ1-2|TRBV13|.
TGTGCCAGCAGCTCGGACAGGGAGGGCGATGGCTACACCTTC
CASSSDREGDGYTF
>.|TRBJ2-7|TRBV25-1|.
TGTGCCAGCAGTGAGGTCCAGGGGTTCCACGAGCAGTACTTC
CASSEVQGFHEQYF
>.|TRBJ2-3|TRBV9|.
TGTGCCAGCAGCGTAGGGGGGCCTCGGGAGCGGCTCACAGATACGCAGTATTTT
CASSVGGPRERLTDTQYF
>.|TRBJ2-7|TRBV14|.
TGTGCCAGCAGCCAACTAGGGAACTCCTACGAGCAGTACTTC
CASSQLGNSYEQYF
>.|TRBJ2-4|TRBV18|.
TGTGCCAGCTCAAGCCCCGTCGCCAAAAACATTCAGTACTTC
CASSSPVAKNIQYF